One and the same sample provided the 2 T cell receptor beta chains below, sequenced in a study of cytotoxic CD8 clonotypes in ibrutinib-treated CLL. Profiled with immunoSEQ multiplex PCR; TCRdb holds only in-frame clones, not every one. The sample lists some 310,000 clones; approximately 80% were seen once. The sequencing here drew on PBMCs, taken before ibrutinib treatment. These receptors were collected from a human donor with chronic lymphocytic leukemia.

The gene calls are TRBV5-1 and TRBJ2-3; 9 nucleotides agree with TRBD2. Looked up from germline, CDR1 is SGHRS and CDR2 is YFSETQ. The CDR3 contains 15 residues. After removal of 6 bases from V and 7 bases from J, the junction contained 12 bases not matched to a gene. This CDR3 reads CASTIRSGSGYTQYF. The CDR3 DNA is TGCGCCAGCACGATCCGTAGCGGGAGTGGGTATACGCAGTATTTT.

The CDR3 sequence: CASISPPGTSGRYPHNEQFF. As DNA, the CDR3 is TGTGCCAGCATCTCCCCCCCGGGGACTAGCGGGAGGTACCCCCACAATGAGCAGTTCTTC. This rearrangement joins TRBV28 to TRBJ2-1; 15 nucleotides agree with TRBD2. The CDR3 extends over 20 amino acids. CDR1 is MDHEN and CDR2 is SYDVKM in the germline V gene. With 7 bases clipped from V and 5 bases from J, the junction kept 18 bases outside the gene matches.